The sequence of this T cell receptor (delta chain) was determined in a study of gamma-delta chains in newborns, infants, children. Study in general: Polyclonal expansion of innate γδ T cells after birth follows microbial exposure.

TCRdb reran clone calling via CATT on the reads. This sample yields nearly 5,500 delta-chain clones, of which approximately 17% are seen a single time; 5.2% belongs to the top ten. This CDR3 spans 21 amino acids. The germline V gene encodes CDR1 TSWWSYY and CDR2 QGS. V shed 0 bases and J 1 base; nucleotides not matched to a gene: 17. This receptor was obtained from a child who was a newborn, infant or young child, either healthy, febrile or measles-vaccinated (not recorded which). Sequencing was performed on blood. The rearrangement joins TRDV1 to TRDJ1; TRDD3 matches at 10 bases. No J segment appears in TCRdb, so it was assigned here by matching the sequence to germline. CDR3 sequence reads: CALGELLRYGYGGIRTDKLIF. The CDR3 DNA sequence: TGTGCTCTTGGGGAACTTCTCCGATATGGGTACGGGGGGATACGCACCGATAAACTCATCTTT.